The 8 T cell receptor beta chains in this list originate from one sample, sequenced in a study of cytomegalovirus exposure and HLA in healthy donors. The PCR had 60 Vbeta and 13 Jbeta primers. Method: immunoSEQ multiplex PCR; TCRdb's copy keeps in-frame clones and lacks some. The top ten clones hold around 5.8% of a sample with about 35,000 clones, 75% to 85% of them seen once. The specimen sequenced was PBMCs. The receptors here all came from a male donor in good health and CMV-seronegative.

In its sample, this clone was seen a few times. This chain links TRBV4-2 with TRBJ2-7; perhaps TRBD2 as D (6 bases). The CDR3 is 16 amino acids. Per germline, CDR1 LGHNA and CDR2 YNFKEQ. The germline V and J ends were trimmed by 4 bases and 3 bases, with 19 bases remaining between them. The CDR3 region has the DNA TGTGCCAGCAGCCGCGAGGCGGGGAGAACCTACTACGAGCAGTACTTC. This sequence encodes CASSREAGRTYYEQYF.

The J gene is TRBJ1-1, the V gene TRBV5-1; 9 nucleotides align to TRBD1. Trimming removed 2 bases from V and 1 base from J; junction bases left unmatched: 0. This CDR3 is 14 amino acids long. Germline CDR1 is SGHRS and CDR2 is YFSETQ. The CDR3 sequence is CASSLQGANTEAFF. The CDR3 region has the DNA TGCGCCAGCAGCTTACAGGGGGCGAACACTGAAGCTTTCTTT.

The rearrangement uses TRBV11-2 and TRBJ1-4; TRBD1 matches 7 bases. With V trimmed by 5 bases and J by 4 bases, 4 bases remained unmatched. This CDR3 is 14 amino acids long. Germline V gives CDR1 SGHAT, CDR2 FQNNGV. The CDR3 loop reads CASSLGQLNEKLFF. As DNA, the CDR3 is TGTGCCAGCAGCCTGGGACAGCTTAATGAAAAACTGTTTTTT.

This clone has more than one count but fewer than ten. The gene calls are TRBV7-2 and TRBJ1-2, with TRBD1 matching 9 bases. CDR1 SGHTA and CDR2 FQGNSA come from the germline V gene. CDR3 size: 17 residues. V shed 4 bases and J 0 bases; nucleotides not matched to a gene: 9. The CDR3 DNA follows: TGTGCCAGCAGCTCGGGACAGGGACGTCTAGCTAACTATGGCTACACCTTC. It encodes CASSSGQGRLANYGYTF.

This clone was seen only a few times. CDR3 region: CASKATGPHGYTF. The DNA for the CDR3 is TGTGCCAGCAAAGCGACAGGGCCCCATGGCTACACCTTC. The rearrangement uses TRBV6-5 and TRBJ1-2; 7 nucleotides line up with TRBD1. This CDR3 is built from 13 residues. V lost 7 bases and J lost 6; bases outside the gene matches: 8. CDR1 is MNHEY, CDR2 SVGAGI, per germline.

The chain combines TRBV6-1 with TRBJ1-1, with D unclear. Deletions cut 0 bases from V and 3 bases from J, with 8 bases between. CDR1 MNHNS and CDR2 SASEGT come from the germline V gene. The CDR3 totals 14 residues. CDR3 loop: CASSEAAVYTEAFF. The CDR3 region has the DNA TGTGCCAGCAGTGAAGCGGCAGTTTACACTGAAGCTTTCTTT.

This sequence joins TRBV28 and TRBJ2-2; D unresolved. Germline CDR1 reads MDHEN; CDR2 reads SYDVKM. V lost 2 bases and J 5 bases, leaving 9 bases between the germline ends. CDR3 length: 14 amino acids. The CDR3 bases are TGTGCCAGCAGTTTAGGCACGCCTACCGGGGAGCTGTTTTTT. It codes for CASSLGTPTGELFF.

This chain links TRBV30 with TRBJ2-3; perhaps TRBD2 as D (5 bases). CDR3 size: 13 residues. Germline values: CDR1 GTSNPN, CDR2 SVGIG (reference sequence). The germline V and J ends were trimmed by 3 bases and 4 bases, with 11 bases remaining between them. The CDR3 sequence: CAWRVRGPDTQYF. CDR3 sequence (DNA): TGTGCCTGGAGGGTACGGGGTCCAGATACGCAGTATTTT.